The clone carrying this TCR beta chain has only a few counts. The sample belongs to a study of T-cell memory formation after mild COVID-19. TCRdb reprocessed the 5' RACE reads via MiXCR and lists one record per CDR3 protein. Of roughly 450,000 distinct CDR3 sequences in the sample, 15% to 20% were seen once. Germline CDR1 is SGHVS and CDR2 is FNYEAQ. There are 13 residues in the CDR3. The V and J ends lost 6 bases and 1 base respectively, with 9 bases between them. The gene calls are TRBV7-6 and TRBJ1-1; D not resolved. The clonotype originates from an adult woman who had mild COVID-19 (a few samples of this study predate the infection). Cell type and time point are not known. The material sequenced was PBMCs or a T cell subset sorted from them (not recorded which). The CDR3 DNA reads as TGTGCCAGCAGACCGTACAAGAACACTGAAGCTTTCTTT. Residues: CASRPYKNTEAFF.